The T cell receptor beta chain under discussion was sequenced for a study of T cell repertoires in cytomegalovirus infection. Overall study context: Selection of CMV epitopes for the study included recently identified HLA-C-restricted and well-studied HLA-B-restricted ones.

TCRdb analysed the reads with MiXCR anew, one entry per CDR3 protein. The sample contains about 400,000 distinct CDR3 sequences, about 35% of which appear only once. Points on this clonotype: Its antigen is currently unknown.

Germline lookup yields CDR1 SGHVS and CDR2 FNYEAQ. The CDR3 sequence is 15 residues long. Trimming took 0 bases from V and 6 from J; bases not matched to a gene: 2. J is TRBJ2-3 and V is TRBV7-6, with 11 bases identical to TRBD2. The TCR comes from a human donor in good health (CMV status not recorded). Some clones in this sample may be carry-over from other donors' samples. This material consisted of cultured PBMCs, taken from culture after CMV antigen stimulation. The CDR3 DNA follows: TGTGCCAGCAGCTTAGCGGCTAGCGGGAGGGATACGCAGTATTTT. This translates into CASSLAASGRDTQYF.